These 22 T cell receptor beta chains were all obtained from the same sample, sequenced in a study of blood T cell repertoires in COVID-19. Assay used: immunoSEQ multiplex PCR; TCRdb lists only in-frame clones, some missing. The sample carries around 460,000 clones, over 85% recorded once. The sequenced material came from peripheral blood. These receptors came from a man aged 18 to 29 with COVID-19, enrolled during active disease.

The chain joins TRBV5-1 to TRBJ2-7; 7 bases are shared with TRBD1. Germline V gene data show CDR1 as SGHRS and CDR2 as YFSETQ. This CDR3 is built from 14 residues. V dropped 5 bases and J dropped 0; count of bases not matched to a gene: 5. The DNA for the CDR3 is TGCGCCAGCAGACCTGACAGGGACTCCTACGAGCAGTACTTC. Amino acids: CASRPDRDSYEQYF.

This sequence joins TRBV27 and TRBJ2-1; TRBD2 agrees at 7 bases. Germline V gives CDR1 MNHEY, CDR2 SMNVEV (reference sequence). The CDR3 covers 14 residues. V lost 3 bases and J lost 9; bases outside the gene matches: 8. This CDR3 reads CASSFLAGEGEQFF. The CDR3, as DNA: TGTGCCAGCAGTTTTTTGGCGGGGGAGGGTGAGCAGTTCTTC.

The CDR3 protein is CASRQGVPSNQPQHF. CDR3 coding DNA: TGTGCCAGCAGGCAGGGCGTACCTAGCAATCAGCCCCAGCATTTT. The J gene is TRBJ1-5, the V gene TRBV6-6, with a weak D call TRBD1 (5 bases). Trimming took off 6 bases at V and 0 bases at J, with 12 bases between the two ends. Germline CDR1 and CDR2: MNHNY and SVGAGI (reference sequence). The CDR3 loop spans 15 amino acids.

The sample holds a few counts of this clone. The gene calls are TRBV6-5 and TRBJ1-1; D gene ambiguous. This CDR3 comprises 13 residues. The V and J ends lost 6 bases and 0 bases respectively, with 8 bases between them. Germline assignment: CDR1 MNHEY and CDR2 SVGAGI. CDR3 sequence (DNA): TGTGCCAGCAGGGCCACATTGAACACTGAAGCTTTCTTT. Translated, it gives CASRATLNTEAFF.

The chain recombines TRBV5-1 with TRBJ2-5; tentatively, D is TRBD1 (6 bases). Germline V gene data show CDR1 as SGHRS and CDR2 as YFSETQ. The CDR3 length is 13 residues. The V end lost 1 base, the J end lost 3 bases, and 7 bases lay between the germline ends. CDR3 sequence: CASSLRTEETQYF. Written as DNA, the CDR3 is TGCGCCAGCAGCTTGAGGACAGAAGAGACCCAGTACTTC. Filled out from reference TRBV5-1 and TRBJ2-5, the complete variable domain reads KAGVTQTPRYLIKTRGQQVTLSCSPISGHRSVSWYQQTPGQGLQFLFEYFSETQRNKGNFPGRFSGRQFSNSRSEMNVSTLELGDSALYLCASSLRTEETQYFGPGTRLLVL.

This clone was seen only once. The V call is TRBV30, the J call TRBJ2-1, with D perhaps TRBD2 (6 bases). The V gene's germline CDR1 is GTSNPN and CDR2 SVGIG (reference sequence). V lost 3 bases and J lost 2, with 14 bases in between. The CDR3 is 15 amino acids. CDR3 coding DNA: TGTGCCTGGAGGTCCCTGGCGGGACCCTACAATGAGCAGTTCTTC. The encoded protein is CAWRSLAGPYNEQFF. Using reference TRBV30 and TRBJ2-1 for the parts outside the CDR3, the full variable domain is SQTIHQWPATLVQPVGSPLSLECTVEGTSNPNLYWYRQAAGRGLQLLFYSVGIGQISSEVPQNLSASRPQDRQFILSSKKLLLSDSGFYLCAWRSLAGPYNEQFFGPGTRLTVL.

This clone has just a few counts. The chain is built from TRBV15 and TRBJ2-3, with D tentatively TRBD2 (6 bases). In germline, CDR1 is LNHNV, CDR2 YYDKDF (reference sequence). The V and J ends lost 3 bases and 1 base respectively, with 14 bases between them. CDR3 length: 16 residues. CDR3 loop: CATSRKLARRTDTQYF. In DNA, the CDR3 is TGTGCCACCAGCAGGAAACTAGCACGTCGCACAGATACGCAGTATTTT.

This chain joins TRBV7-9 and TRBJ1-2; 12 nucleotides align to TRBD1. The CDR3 spans 16 residues. J gave up 4 bases and V 2 bases, and 5 bases lay outside the gene matches. Germline lookup yields CDR1 SEHNR and CDR2 FQNEAQ (reference sequence). DNA of the CDR3: TGTGCCAGCAGCTTACCGGGACAGGGGGCTTTCTATGGCTACACCTTC. Translating it yields CASSLPGQGAFYGYTF.

The gene calls are TRBV19 and TRBJ2-3, with 8 bases lining up with TRBD2. The V segment lost 3 bases and the J segment 0 bases; nucleotides outside the gene matches: 11. The CDR3 extends over 18 amino acids. The germline CDR1 and CDR2 sequences are LNHDA and SQIVND (reference sequence). CDR3 loop: CASSIPQGSGISTDTQYF. In nucleotides, the CDR3 is TGTGCCAGTAGTATCCCCCAGGGTAGCGGGATTAGCACAGATACGCAGTATTTT.

The chain employs TRBV5-4 and TRBJ2-7; 10 bases map to TRBD2. V lost 5 bases, J lost 2 bases, and 4 bases stayed unmatched. The germline V gene has CDR1 SGHNT and CDR2 YYREEE (reference sequence). The CDR3 is 14 residues long. The CDR3 reads CASRVAGGTYEQYF. CDR3 sequence (DNA): TGTGCCAGCAGGGTAGCGGGGGGTACCTACGAGCAGTACTTC.

The chain is built from TRBV19 and TRBJ1-2; D is unclear. The CDR3 has 13 residues. From germline, CDR1 is LNHDA and CDR2 SQIVND (reference sequence). Trimming pared 1 base from V and 8 bases from J, leaving 11 bases between. The CDR3 DNA follows: TGTGCCAGTAGTATAGGAGCCCCCACGGGCTACACCTTC. This sequence encodes CASSIGAPTGYTF.

This chain uses TRBV5-1 with TRBJ1-6; weak D call: TRBD1 (6 bases). The CDR3 contains 13 residues. CDR1 and CDR2 from the germline V gene are SGHRS and YFSETQ. Trimming cost V 0 bases and J 11 bases, with 9 bases left between them. CDR3 residues: CASSLGGGPPLHF. The CDR3 nucleotides read TGCGCCAGCAGCTTGGGAGGGGGACCACCCCTCCACTTT.

The chain carries TRBV19 and TRBJ2-1; 8 bases line up with TRBD2. Germline CDR1 LNHDA, CDR2 SQIVND (reference sequence). Unmatched junction bases numbered 12, after V lost 10 bases and J lost 10 bases. This CDR3 region has 13 residues. CDR3 sequence (DNA): TGTGCCACGGGGGGGCAAGTTCATAAGGAGCAGTTCTTC. This encodes CATGGQVHKEQFF.

V gene TRBV5-1 combines with J gene TRBJ2-5; TRBD1 matches at 9 bases. Losses at the gene ends were 5 bases for V and 5 bases for J; bases not matched to a gene: 13. The CDR3 runs 16 residues. The germline CDR1 and CDR2 sequences are SGHRS and YFSETQ. The DNA of the CDR3 is TGCGCCAGCAGAAGCGGACAGGGGATGGCACGGGAGACCCAGTACTTC. It encodes CASRSGQGMARETQYF.

The J gene is TRBJ2-1, the V gene TRBV4-2; maybe TRBD2 (5 bases). This CDR3 contains 14 residues. Per the germline V gene, CDR1 is LGHNA and CDR2 is YNFKEQ. V lost 0 bases, J lost 9 bases, and 12 bases lay in between. The CDR3 loop is CASSQDRLAGEQFF. CDR3 nucleotides: TGTGCCAGCAGCCAAGATAGGCTAGCTGGTGAGCAGTTCTTC.

The chain uses TRBV19 and TRBJ1-1, with a tentative D call TRBD1 (6 bases). Germline CDR1 reads LNHDA; CDR2 reads SQIVND (reference sequence). This CDR3 is 12 amino acids long. Trimming removed 7 bases at V and 2 bases at J, with 8 bases between. CDR3 sequence: CASTDSNTEAFF. Here the CDR3 DNA reads TGTGCCAGTACGGACAGCAACACTGAAGCTTTCTTT.

This clone was picked up one time. The J gene is TRBJ2-1, the V gene TRBV5-3; the match to TRBD1 covers 9 bases. TRBV5-3 is an ORF, with its function uncertain. V was pared by 5 bases and J by 5 bases, with 8 bases of the junction left unmatched. This CDR3 region has 15 residues. CDR3 residues: CARRSDRGANNEQFF. In DNA, the CDR3 is TGTGCCAGAAGATCAGACAGGGGGGCCAACAATGAGCAGTTCTTC.

About this clone: A clone one base away is much larger, so this may be a read error. The genes are TRBV27 and TRBJ1-4, with a tentative D call TRBD1 (6 bases). Trimming cost V 3 bases and J 9 bases, with 11 bases left between them. The CDR3 has 13 residues. The germline gives CDR1 MNHEY, CDR2 SMNVEV (reference sequence). This CDR3 reads CASSFWDTQKLFF. The DNA of the CDR3 is TGTGCCAGCAGTTTTTGGGACACCCAAAAACTGTTTTTT.

This rearrangement joins TRBV5-1 to TRBJ2-1, with TRBD2 identical over 14 bases. J lost 5 bases, V lost 4 bases, and 2 bases had no gene match. The CDR3 runs to 15 residues. CDR1 is SGHRS and CDR2 is YFSETQ in the germline V gene. The CDR3 bases are TGCGCCAGCAGCCCGGGACTAGCGGGAGACAATGAGCAGTTCTTC. Residues: CASSPGLAGDNEQFF.

The chain uses TRBV7-9 and TRBJ2-3; D is unresolved. CDR3 length: 12 amino acids. Between the trimmed V and J ends, which lost 5 bases and 3 bases, there was a span of 6 bases. In germline, CDR1 is SEHNR, CDR2 FQNEAQ (reference sequence). CDR3 in amino acids: CASSRTTDTQYF. The CDR3, as DNA: TGTGCCAGCAGCCGTACTACAGATACGCAGTATTTT.

The chain joins TRBV7-9 to TRBJ1-1; D remains ambiguous. The length of the CDR3 is 13 residues. CDR1 and CDR2 (germline): SEHNR, FQNEAQ (reference sequence). The germline V and J ends were trimmed by 5 bases and 1 base, with 8 bases remaining between them. The CDR3, as DNA: TGTGCCAGCAGCACAGTGGGGAACACTGAAGCTTTCTTT. Translating gives CASSTVGNTEAFF.

The J gene is TRBJ1-5, the V gene TRBV25-1, with 7 nucleotides matching TRBD1. CDR1 and CDR2 (germline): MGHDK, SYGVNS. This CDR3 contains 14 residues. V shed 2 bases and J 4 bases; nucleotides not matched to a gene: 2. The chain's CDR3 is CASSEPGGNQPQHF. The CDR3 DNA sequence: TGTGCCAGCAGTGAACCAGGGGGAAATCAGCCCCAGCATTTT.